One sample yielded the 18 T cell receptor beta chains listed below, sequenced in a study of identical twins. TCRdb recomputed calls from the 5' RACE reads with MiXCR, one row per CDR3 protein. This repertoire shows about 890,000 distinct CDR3 sequences, more than 9% found once; its top ten account for 1.5% to 2%. This sample was shared with a second study, whose subject was yellow fever vaccine responses in identical twins.

Sequencing input: PBMCs. Every receptor here comes from a woman aged 18 to 35 in good health.

This clonotype was seen more than once but under ten times. The chain uses TRBV3-1 and TRBJ1-6; 7 bases line up with TRBD1. This CDR3 has 14 amino acids. Trimming took 1 base from V and 10 from J; bases not matched to a gene: 4. Per germline, CDR1 LGHDT and CDR2 YNNKEL (reference sequence). The CDR3 DNA reads as TGTGCCAGCAGCCAAGCAAACAGGGGATCACCCCTCCACTTT. Its protein is CASSQANRGSPLHF.

This clonotype has only a few counts. The chain couples TRBV21-1 to TRBJ2-7; whether TRBD1, the table's D call, matches the DNA was not checked. TRBV21-1 is assigned pseudogene status. The CDR3 extends over 16 amino acids. The CDR3 here is CASNKDRAHSLYEQYV. CDR3 DNA: TGTGCCAGCAACAAAGACAGGGCGCATTCCCTCTACGAGCAGTACGTC.

CDR3 sequence: CASMRPGTGLYEQYF. Here the CDR3 DNA reads TGTGCCAGTATGAGACCCGGGACAGGGCTCTACGAGCAGTACTTC. The gene calls are TRBV6-1 and TRBJ2-7; 9 bases agree with TRBD1. Germline CDR1 is MNHNS and CDR2 is SASEGT. V trimming: 9 bases; J trimming: 3 bases; junction bases outside the gene matches: 12. This CDR3 spans 15 amino acids.

The V and J genes are TRBV2 and TRBJ2-2; D possibly corresponds to TRBD2 (6 bases). V was clipped by 8 bases and J by 13 bases, with 20 bases between them. CDR3 length equals 13 residues. Germline V CDR1 and CDR2: SNHLY, FYNNEI. As DNA, the CDR3 is TGTGCCAGCTCCCCGGGGGTTAGTCAATGGCTGTTTTTT. Its protein product is CASSPGVSQWLFF.

The rearrangement joins TRBV12-3 or TRBV12-4 to TRBJ2-5; the D gene could be TRBD1 or TRBD2 (6 bases each). Trimming took off 3 bases at V and 5 bases at J, with 19 bases between the two ends. CDR3 size: 16 residues. CDR3 DNA: TGTGCCAGCAGTTTGACAACCGAAGGGGGGTCGGAGACCCAGTACTTC. As protein: CASSLTTEGGSETQYF.

The chain carries TRBV2 and TRBJ2-1, with TRBD2 identical over 7 bases. CDR1 is SNHLY and CDR2 is FYNNEI in the germline V gene. This CDR3 has 14 amino acids. The junction had 8 bases not matched to a gene; V was cut back by 7 bases and J by 5 bases. CDR3 sequence: CASTHGGLDNEQFF. The DNA for the CDR3 is TGTGCCAGCACCCACGGTGGACTAGACAATGAGCAGTTCTTC.

V gene TRBV4-1 combines with J gene TRBJ1-4, with a possible D match to TRBD1 (5 bases). This CDR3 has 16 residues. Germline loops: CDR1 MGHRA, CDR2 YSYEKL. The V and J ends lost 0 bases and 7 bases respectively, with 15 bases between them. The CDR3 spells CASSQDPGGVFEKLFF. CDR3 nucleotides: TGCGCCAGCAGCCAAGATCCGGGGGGGGTATTTGAAAAACTGTTTTTT.

This clonotype was picked up a small number of times. The chain is built from TRBV28 and TRBJ1-5; perhaps TRBD1 as D (5 bases). This CDR3 is 16 amino acids long. The germline CDR1 and CDR2 sequences are MDHEN and SYDVKM. Trimming stripped 5 bases from V and 2 bases from J, with 16 bases between. The CDR3 region is CASSVIREGGNQPQHF. CDR3 nucleotides: TGTGCCAGCAGTGTCATCCGAGAAGGGGGCAATCAGCCCCAGCATTTT.

This rearrangement joins TRBV5-1 to TRBJ1-1; the D is unclear. The CDR3 extends over 15 amino acids. CDR1 is SGHRS and CDR2 is YFSETQ in the germline V gene. V lost 4 bases and J 0 bases, leaving 13 bases between the germline ends. The CDR3 loop reads CASSQLSNMNTEAFF. CDR3 DNA sequence: TGCGCCAGCAGCCAGCTCAGCAACATGAACACTGAAGCTTTCTTT.

The J gene is TRBJ2-5, the V gene TRBV10-3; weak D call: TRBD1 (6 bases). The germline V gene has CDR1 ENHRY and CDR2 SYGVKD. The germline V and J ends were trimmed by 6 bases and 1 base, with 12 bases remaining between them. The CDR3 runs to 14 residues. The CDR3 reads CAIRGDTGQETQYF. The CDR3, as DNA: TGTGCCATCAGGGGGGACACCGGCCAAGAGACCCAGTACTTC.

The sample holds many counts of this clonotype. This chain links TRBV12-3 or TRBV12-4 with TRBJ2-7, with D unresolved. The CDR3 runs to 17 residues. Between the trimmed V and J ends, which lost 0 bases and 2 bases, there was a span of 17 bases. The CDR3, as DNA: TGTGCCAGCAGTTTAGCGGGCGACGAACTATACACCTACGAGCAGTACTTC. Translation gives CASSLAGDELYTYEQYF.

This chain links TRBV4-1 with TRBJ2-3; D is undetermined. Germline CDR1 MGHRA, CDR2 YSYEKL. V was cut by 0 bases and J by 5 bases, with 18 bases left in between. The CDR3 covers 17 residues. CDR3 in DNA: TGCGCCAGCAGCCAAGAATCCTTCGGCCGAACGGGAGATACGCAGTATTTT. It encodes CASSQESFGRTGDTQYF.

Details on this clonotype: Germline and junction disagree at one end, which may indicate a read error. The chain is built from TRBV12-3 or TRBV12-4 and TRBJ2-1; TRBD2 matches 16 bases. This CDR3 has 19 residues. The CDR3 sequence is CAISSGGGTSGGAMYEQFF. CDR3 sequence (DNA): TGTGCCATCAGTTCCGGGGGTGGGACTAGCGGGGGGGCCATGTATGAGCAGTTCTTC.

The chain recombines TRBV7-9 with TRBJ2-3; maybe TRBD2 (6 bases). This CDR3 region has 16 residues. V was pared by 5 bases and J by 1 base, with 16 bases between. Germline lookup yields CDR1 SEHNR and CDR2 FQNEAQ (reference sequence). The CDR3 coding sequence is TGTGCCAGCAGCCCCGGGGTGATAGCGGGCACAGATACGCAGTATTTT. This sequence encodes CASSPGVIAGTDTQYF.

This clonotype was detected only a few times. This sequence joins TRBV4-1 and TRBJ2-7; the D is unclear. The CDR3 spans 12 residues. Germline lookup yields CDR1 MGHRA and CDR2 YSYEKL. V was trimmed by 5 bases and J by 10 bases, leaving 15 bases between them. This chain's CDR3 is CASSGNGGKQYV. In DNA form, the CDR3 reads TGCGCCAGCAGCGGTAACGGTGGGAAACAGTACGTC.

The V call is TRBV20-1, the J call TRBJ2-3; 10 bases map to TRBD2. The V gene end was trimmed by 6 bases and the J gene end by 3 bases; junction bases not matched to a gene: 6. The CDR3 loop spans 14 amino acids. Germline V gene data show CDR1 as DFQATT and CDR2 as SNEGSKA (reference sequence). Here the CDR3 DNA reads TGCAGTGCGGCTACTAGCGGGGCGACAGATACGCAGTATTTT. Translated, it gives CSAATSGATDTQYF.

This clonotype has more than one count but fewer than ten. J is TRBJ2-3 and V is TRBV6-1, with TRBD1 matching 8 bases. V lost 6 bases to trimming and J lost 1 base; unmatched junction nucleotides: 6. CDR1 and CDR2 (germline): MNHNS, SASEGT. CDR3 length equals 15 residues. As DNA, the CDR3 is TGTGCCAGCAGGTTCGGACAGGGCGGCACAGATACGCAGTATTTT. Translation: CASRFGQGGTDTQYF.

The sample holds many counts of this clonotype. The V and J genes are TRBV5-1 and TRBJ2-1; possible D gene TRBD2, 6 bases. The CDR3 is made up of 15 amino acids. From germline, CDR1 is SGHRS and CDR2 YFSETQ. V lost 4 bases and J lost 4, with 15 bases in between. CDR3: CASSPPRDSYNEQFF. The CDR3 DNA follows: TGCGCCAGCAGCCCCCCCCGGGACTCGTACAATGAGCAGTTCTTC.